This TCR beta chain was captured in a study of shared clonotypes between healthy human individuals. The CDR3 runs to 16 residues. Germline CDR1 and CDR2: SGHNT and YYREEE (reference sequence). V lost 3 bases and J lost 7; bases outside the gene matches: 12. This was a deep-level run. The input for sorted-subset replicate PCRs was around 200 ng DNA, around 27,000 T cell genomes. The protocol was immunoSEQ multiplex PCR, while the TCRdb copy is restricted to in-frame clones and leaves out a portion. The sample lists millions of clones; roughly 92% were seen once. The sequence came from a man between 18 and 35 years old in good health. The sequenced material came from naive CD4+ T cells sorted from blood. Described subset: CD45RA+ positively selected. The rearrangement links TRBV5-4 to TRBJ2-1; TRBD1 matches 8 bases. The CDR3 nucleotides read TGTGCCAGCAGCTCCACCGCTTCGACAGGGGCTAATGAGCAGTTCTTC. The encoded protein is CASSSTASTGANEQFF. The variable domain in full, completed from reference TRBV5-4 and TRBJ2-1, reads ETGVTQSPTHLIKTRGQQVTLRCSSQSGHNTVSWYQQALGQGPQFIFQYYREEENGRGNFPPRFSGLQFPNYSSELNVNALELDDSALYLCASSSTASTGANEQFFGPGTRLTVL.